The text below deals with one T cell receptor (beta chain). The entry originates in a study of blood T cell repertoires in COVID-19. Study-wide background: The study drew acute and convalescent COVID-19 samples from the United States, Italy and Spain. T cells, B-cell-depleted T cells, or PBMCs provided the cDNA or gDNA that served as material.

In the original analysis: Nucleated cell number was recorded as an estimate derived from reference gene primer amplification. TCRdb's table, derived via immunoSEQ multiplex PCR, lists solely in-frame clones and lacks some. V and J calls and clone size follow that table, whereas D and trimming were derived from the DNA. Here the sample spans about 120,000 clones, roughly 81% being singletons. The ends were cut back, 4 bases at V and 0 bases at J, with 11 bases in the middle. Germline values: CDR1 SGHRS, CDR2 YFSETQ. The CDR3 sequence is 15 residues long. The source of this sequence is a middle-aged man with acute or convalescent COVID-19. The gene calls are TRBV5-1 and TRBJ1-3; D gene uncertain. Material for sequencing was peripheral blood. The CDR3 region is CASSPDPSSGNTIYF. The DNA of the CDR3 is TGCGCCAGCAGCCCTGACCCTAGCTCTGGAAACACCATATATTTT.